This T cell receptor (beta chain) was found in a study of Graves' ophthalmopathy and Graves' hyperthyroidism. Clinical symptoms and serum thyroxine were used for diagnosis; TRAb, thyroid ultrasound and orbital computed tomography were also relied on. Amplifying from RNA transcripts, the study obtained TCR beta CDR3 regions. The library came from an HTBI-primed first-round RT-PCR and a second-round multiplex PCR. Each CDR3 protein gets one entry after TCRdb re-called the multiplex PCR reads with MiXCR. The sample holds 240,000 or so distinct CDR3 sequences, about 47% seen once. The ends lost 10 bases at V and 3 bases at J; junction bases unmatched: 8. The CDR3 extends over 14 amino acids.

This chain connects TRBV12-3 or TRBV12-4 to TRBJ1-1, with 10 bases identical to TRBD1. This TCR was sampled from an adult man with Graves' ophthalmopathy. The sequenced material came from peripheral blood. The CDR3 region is CATQGGQGYTEAFF. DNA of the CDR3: TGTGCCACCCAGGGGGGACAGGGGTACACTGAAGCTTTCTTT.